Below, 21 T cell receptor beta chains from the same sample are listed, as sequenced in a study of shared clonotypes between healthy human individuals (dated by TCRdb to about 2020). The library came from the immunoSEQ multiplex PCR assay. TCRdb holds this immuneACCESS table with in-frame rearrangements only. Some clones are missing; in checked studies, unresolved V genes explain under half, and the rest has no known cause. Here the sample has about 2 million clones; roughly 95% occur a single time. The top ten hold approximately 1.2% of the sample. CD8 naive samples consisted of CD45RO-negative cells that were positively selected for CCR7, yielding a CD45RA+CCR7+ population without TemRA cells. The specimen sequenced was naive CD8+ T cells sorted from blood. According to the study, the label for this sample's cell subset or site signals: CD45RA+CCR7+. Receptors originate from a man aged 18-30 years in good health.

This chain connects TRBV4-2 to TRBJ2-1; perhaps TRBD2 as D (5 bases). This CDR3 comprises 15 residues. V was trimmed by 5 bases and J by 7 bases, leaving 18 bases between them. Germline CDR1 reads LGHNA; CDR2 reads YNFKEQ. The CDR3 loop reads CASSGGGPGWNEQFF. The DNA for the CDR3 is TGTGCCAGCAGCGGCGGCGGACCGGGGTGGAATGAGCAGTTCTTC.

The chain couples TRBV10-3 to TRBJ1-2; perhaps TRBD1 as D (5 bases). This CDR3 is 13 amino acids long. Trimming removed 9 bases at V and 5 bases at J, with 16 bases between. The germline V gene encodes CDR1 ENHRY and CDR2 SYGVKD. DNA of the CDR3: TGTGCCATAGCTATGGGGGTCGATTATGGCTACACCTTC. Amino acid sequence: CAIAMGVDYGYTF.

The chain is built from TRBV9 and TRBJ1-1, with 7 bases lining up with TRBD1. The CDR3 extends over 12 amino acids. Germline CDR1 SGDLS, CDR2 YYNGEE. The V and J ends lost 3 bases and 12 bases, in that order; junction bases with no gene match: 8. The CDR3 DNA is TGTGCCAGCAGCGGACTGACAGGGTATTCTTTCTTT. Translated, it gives CASSGLTGYSFF.

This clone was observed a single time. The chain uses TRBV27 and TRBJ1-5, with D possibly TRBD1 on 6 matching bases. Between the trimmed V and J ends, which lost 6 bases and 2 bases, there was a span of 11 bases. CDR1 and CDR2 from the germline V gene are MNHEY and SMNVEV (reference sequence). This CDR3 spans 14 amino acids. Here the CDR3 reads CASSSQGGNQPQHF. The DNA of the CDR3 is TGTGCCAGCAGCTCACAGGGAGGCAATCAGCCCCAGCATTTT.

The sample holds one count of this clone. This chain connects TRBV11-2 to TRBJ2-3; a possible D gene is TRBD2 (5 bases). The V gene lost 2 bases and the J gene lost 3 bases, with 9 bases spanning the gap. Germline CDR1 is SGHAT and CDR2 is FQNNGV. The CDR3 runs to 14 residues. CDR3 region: CASSLFAGTDTQYF. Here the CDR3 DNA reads TGTGCCAGCAGCTTATTCGCGGGTACAGATACGCAGTATTTT.

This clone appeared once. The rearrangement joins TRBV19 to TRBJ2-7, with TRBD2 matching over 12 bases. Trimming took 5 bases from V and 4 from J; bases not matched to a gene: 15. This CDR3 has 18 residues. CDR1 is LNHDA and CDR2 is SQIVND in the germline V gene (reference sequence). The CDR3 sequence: CASSSRASGGDRTYEQYF. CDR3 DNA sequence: TGTGCCAGTAGTTCTCGGGCTAGCGGGGGGGACCGGACTTACGAGCAGTACTTC.

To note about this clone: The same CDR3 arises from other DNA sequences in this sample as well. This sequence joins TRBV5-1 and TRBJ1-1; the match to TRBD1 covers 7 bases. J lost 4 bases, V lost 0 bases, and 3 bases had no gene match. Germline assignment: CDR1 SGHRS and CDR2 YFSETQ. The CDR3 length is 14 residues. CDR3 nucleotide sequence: TGCGCCAGCAGCTTGGGACAGGGAGGCACTGAAGCTTTCTTT. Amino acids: CASSLGQGGTEAFF.

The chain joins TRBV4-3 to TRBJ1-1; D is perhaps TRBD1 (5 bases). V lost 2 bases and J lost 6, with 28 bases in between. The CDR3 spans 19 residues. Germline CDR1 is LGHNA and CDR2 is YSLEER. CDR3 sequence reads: CASSQILGGLHGVRAEAFF. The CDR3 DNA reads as TGCGCCAGCAGCCAAATCCTCGGGGGTCTCCATGGGGTGAGGGCTGAAGCTTTCTTT.

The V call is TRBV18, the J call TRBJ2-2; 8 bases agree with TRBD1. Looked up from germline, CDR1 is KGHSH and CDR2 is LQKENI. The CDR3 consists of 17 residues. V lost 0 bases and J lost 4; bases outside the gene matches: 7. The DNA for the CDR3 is TGTGCCAGCTCACCACCCGCAGGGGGCACGCGCACCGGGGAGCTGTTTTTT. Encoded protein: CASSPPAGGTRTGELFF.

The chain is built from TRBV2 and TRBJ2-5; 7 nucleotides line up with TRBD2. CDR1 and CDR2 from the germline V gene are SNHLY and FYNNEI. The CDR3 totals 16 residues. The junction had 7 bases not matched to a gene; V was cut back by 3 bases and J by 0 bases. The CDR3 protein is CASSDYQGGYQETQYF. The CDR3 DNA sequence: TGTGCCAGCAGTGATTACCAGGGAGGGTACCAAGAGACCCAGTACTTC.

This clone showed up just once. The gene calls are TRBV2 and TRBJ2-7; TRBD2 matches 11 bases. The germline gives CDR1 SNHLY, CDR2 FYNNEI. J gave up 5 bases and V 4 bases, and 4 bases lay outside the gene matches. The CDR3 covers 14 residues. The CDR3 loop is CASSVAGGVNEQYF. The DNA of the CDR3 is TGTGCCAGCAGTGTAGCGGGAGGGGTTAACGAGCAGTACTTC.

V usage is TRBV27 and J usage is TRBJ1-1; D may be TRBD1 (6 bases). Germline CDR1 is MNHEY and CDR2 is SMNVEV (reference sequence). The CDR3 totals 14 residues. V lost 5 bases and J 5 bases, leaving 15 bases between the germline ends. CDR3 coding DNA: TGTGCCAGCAGTCAGACAGGAGAGGGGACTGAAGCTTTCTTT. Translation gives CASSQTGEGTEAFF.

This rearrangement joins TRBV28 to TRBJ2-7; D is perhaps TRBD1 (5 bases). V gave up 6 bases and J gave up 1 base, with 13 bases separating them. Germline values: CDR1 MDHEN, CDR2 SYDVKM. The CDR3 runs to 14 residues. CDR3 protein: CASSQTETSYEQYF. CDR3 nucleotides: TGTGCCAGCAGCCAGACAGAGACGTCCTACGAGCAGTACTTC.

The CDR3 region has the DNA TGTGCCAGTAGTATTGGTGGGGACGGATCCTACGAGCAGTACTTC. It codes for CASSIGGDGSYEQYF. This chain uses TRBV19 with TRBJ2-7; the D gene could be TRBD1 or TRBD2 (5 bases each). The CDR3 covers 15 residues. V lost 3 bases and J lost 1, with 13 bases in between. In germline, CDR1 is LNHDA, CDR2 SQIVND (reference sequence).

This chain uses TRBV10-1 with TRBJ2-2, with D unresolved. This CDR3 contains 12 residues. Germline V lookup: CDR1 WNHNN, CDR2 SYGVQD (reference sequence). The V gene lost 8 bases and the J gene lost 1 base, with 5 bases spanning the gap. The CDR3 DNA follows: TGCGCCAGCGGGGTGAACACCGGGGAGCTGTTTTTT. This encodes CASGVNTGELFF.

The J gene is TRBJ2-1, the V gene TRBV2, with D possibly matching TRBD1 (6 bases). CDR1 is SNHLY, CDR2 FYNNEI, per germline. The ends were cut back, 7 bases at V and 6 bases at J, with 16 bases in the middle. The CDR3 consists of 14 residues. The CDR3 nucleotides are TGTGCCAGCATTCCACAGGGCGGCCTCAATGAGCAGTTCTTC. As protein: CASIPQGGLNEQFF.

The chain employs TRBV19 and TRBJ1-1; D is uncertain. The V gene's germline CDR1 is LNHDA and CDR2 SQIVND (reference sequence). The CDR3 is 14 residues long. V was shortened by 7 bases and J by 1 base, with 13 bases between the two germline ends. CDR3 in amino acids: CASTRGLANTEAFF. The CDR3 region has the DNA TGTGCCAGTACGAGAGGGCTAGCGAACACTGAAGCTTTCTTT.

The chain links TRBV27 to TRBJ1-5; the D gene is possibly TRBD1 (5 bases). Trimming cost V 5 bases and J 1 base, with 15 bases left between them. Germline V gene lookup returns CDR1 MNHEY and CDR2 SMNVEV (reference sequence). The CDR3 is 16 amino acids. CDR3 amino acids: CASSPSHGGSNQPQHF. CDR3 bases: TGTGCCAGCAGTCCCAGTCATGGGGGAAGCAATCAGCCCCAGCATTTT.

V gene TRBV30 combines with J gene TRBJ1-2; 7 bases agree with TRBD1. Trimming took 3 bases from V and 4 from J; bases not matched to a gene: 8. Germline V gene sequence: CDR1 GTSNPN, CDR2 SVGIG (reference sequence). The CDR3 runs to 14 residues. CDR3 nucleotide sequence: TGTGCCTGGAGCCGGGACAGCGACTCCTATGGCTACACCTTC. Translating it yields CAWSRDSDSYGYTF.

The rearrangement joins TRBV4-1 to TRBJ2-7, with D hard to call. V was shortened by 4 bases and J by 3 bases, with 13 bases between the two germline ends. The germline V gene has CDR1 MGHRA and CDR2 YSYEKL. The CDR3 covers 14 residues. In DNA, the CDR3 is TGCGCCAGCAGCCCCACGAAGGCGAACTACGAGCAGTACTTC. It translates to CASSPTKANYEQYF.

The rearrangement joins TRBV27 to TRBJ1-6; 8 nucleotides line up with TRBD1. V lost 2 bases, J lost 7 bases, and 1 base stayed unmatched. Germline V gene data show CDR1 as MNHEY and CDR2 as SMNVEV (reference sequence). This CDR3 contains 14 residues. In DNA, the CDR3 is TGTGCCAGCAGTTTAAACAGGGGGAATTCACCCCTCCACTTT. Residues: CASSLNRGNSPLHF.